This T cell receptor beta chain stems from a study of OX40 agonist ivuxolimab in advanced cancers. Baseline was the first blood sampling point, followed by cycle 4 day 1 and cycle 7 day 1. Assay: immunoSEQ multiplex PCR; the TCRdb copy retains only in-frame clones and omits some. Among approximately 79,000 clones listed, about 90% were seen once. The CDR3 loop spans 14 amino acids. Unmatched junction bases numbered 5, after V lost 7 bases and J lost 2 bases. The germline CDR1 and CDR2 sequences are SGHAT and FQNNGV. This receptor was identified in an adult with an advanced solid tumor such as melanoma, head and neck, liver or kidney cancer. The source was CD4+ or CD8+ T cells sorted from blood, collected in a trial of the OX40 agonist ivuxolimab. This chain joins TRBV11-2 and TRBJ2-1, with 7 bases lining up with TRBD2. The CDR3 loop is CASTQSGAYNEQFF. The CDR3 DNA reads TGTGCCAGCACGCAAAGCGGGGCCTACAATGAGCAGTTCTTC.